A single sample gave rise to the 12 T cell receptor beta chains below, sequenced in a study of T cell responses to AZD1222 COVID-19 vaccine. Clones were read by immunoSEQ multiplex PCR, and TCRdb kept only the in-frame ones, dropping some. Of about 97,000 clones in the sample, more than 75% were seen once. The source was peripheral blood, collected on day 0 of AZD1222 vaccination. These receptors all come from an adult in good health.

The rearrangement links TRBV7-2 to TRBJ1-1, with unresolved D. This CDR3 comprises 13 residues. Trimming pared 0 bases from V and 4 bases from J, leaving 6 bases between. CDR1 and CDR2 from the germline V gene are SGHTA and FQGNSA. CDR3 nucleotide sequence: TGTGCCAGCAGCTTAGCCTCAACCACTGAAGCTTTCTTT. This codes for CASSLASTTEAFF.

The rearrangement uses TRBV28 and TRBJ1-2, with 9 bases that match TRBD1. Germline V CDR1 and CDR2: MDHEN, SYDVKM. The CDR3 sequence is 14 residues long. V lost 3 bases and J lost 5; bases outside the gene matches: 4. CDR3 sequence: CASSFGTGRYGYTF. In DNA form, the CDR3 reads TGTGCCAGCAGTTTCGGGACAGGGAGGTATGGCTACACCTTC.

The rearrangement links TRBV6-5 to TRBJ2-7; D is unresolved. Trimming took off 5 bases at V and 2 bases at J, with 13 bases between the two ends. The V gene's germline CDR1 is MNHEY and CDR2 SVGAGI. The CDR3 runs 14 residues. The CDR3 here is CASSLRFGAYEQYF. The CDR3 bases are TGTGCCAGCAGTCTCCGTTTTGGGGCCTACGAGCAGTACTTC.

The J gene is TRBJ2-1, the V gene TRBV19; either TRBD1 or TRBD2 may fit D (7 bases each). V lost 6 bases and J lost 3, with 30 bases in between. Germline assignment: CDR1 LNHDA and CDR2 SQIVND (reference sequence). The CDR3 runs 20 residues. The CDR3 reads CASSALGGQIRDYSYNEQFF. The CDR3 DNA sequence: TGTGCCAGTAGCGCTTTAGGGGGACAGATCCGGGACTACAGCTACAATGAGCAGTTCTTC.

V usage is TRBV29-1 and J usage is TRBJ2-7; no firm D call. Trimming pared 6 bases from V and 2 bases from J, leaving 17 bases between. CDR3 length: 14 amino acids. Germline V gives CDR1 SQVTM, CDR2 ANQGSEA. The CDR3 DNA sequence: TGCAGCGTGACCCCGGGCAGTGATACCTACGAGCAGTACTTC. It encodes CSVTPGSDTYEQYF.

The V and J genes are TRBV5-8 and TRBJ2-1; 7 bases agree with TRBD1. Per the germline V gene, CDR1 is SGHTS and CDR2 is YDEGEE. V was pared by 0 bases and J by 6 bases, with 6 bases of the junction left unmatched. The CDR3 loop spans 15 amino acids. The CDR3 loop is CASSLDRGDINEQFF. Written as DNA, the CDR3 is TGTGCCAGCAGCTTGGACAGGGGAGATATCAATGAGCAGTTCTTC.

The V call is TRBV7-9, the J call TRBJ1-2; perhaps TRBD1 as D (5 bases). Germline V gene lookup returns CDR1 SEHNR and CDR2 FQNEAQ (reference sequence). The length of the CDR3 is 15 residues. The V gene lost 1 base and the J gene lost 4 bases, with 13 bases spanning the gap. The CDR3 spells CASSLGQPLLYGYTF. DNA of the CDR3: TGTGCCAGCAGCTTAGGACAGCCTCTACTCTATGGCTACACCTTC.

V is TRBV18 and J is TRBJ1-1; a weak D match, TRBD1 (5 bases). Looked up from germline, CDR1 is KGHSH and CDR2 is LQKENI. The CDR3 sequence is 17 residues long. Deletions cut 3 bases from V and 1 base from J, with 18 bases between. The CDR3 DNA is TGTGCCAGCTCACCGCCGGGAGGGGACGGGCCGAACACTGAAGCTTTCTTT. This translates into CASSPPGGDGPNTEAFF. Complete variable domain (other parts from reference TRBV18 and TRBJ1-1): NAGVMQNPRHLVRRRGQEARLRCSPMKGHSHVYWYRQLPEEGLKFMVYLQKENIIDESGMPKERFSAEFPKEGPSILRIQQVVRGDSAAYFCASSPPGGDGPNTEAFFGQGTRLTVV.

V and J are TRBV4-1 and TRBJ2-7; 9 positions match TRBD2. This CDR3 region has 15 residues. V gave up 3 bases and J gave up 3 bases; unmatched junction bases: 6. Germline CDR1 and CDR2: MGHRA and YSYEKL. The CDR3 reads CASSQSSGTFYEQYF. For the CDR3, the DNA is TGCGCCAGCAGCCAGTCTAGCGGGACTTTCTACGAGCAGTACTTC.

The chain is built from TRBV18 and TRBJ1-1; TRBD1 might be the D (5 bases). Germline CDR1 reads KGHSH; CDR2 reads LQKENI. The CDR3 is made up of 20 amino acids. Deletions cut 7 bases from V and 4 bases from J, with 34 bases between. DNA for the CDR3: TGTGCCAGCTACAATTCCCCCTATAAGATGACAGACGAGGAGGGCACTGAAGCTTTCTTT. Residues: CASYNSPYKMTDEEGTEAFF.

The J gene is TRBJ2-7, the V gene TRBV20-1; D is uncertain. The germline V and J ends were trimmed by 3 bases and 3 bases, with 6 bases remaining between them. CDR1 is DFQATT and CDR2 is SNEGSKA in the germline V gene (reference sequence). The CDR3 loop spans 11 amino acids. The CDR3 nucleotides read TGCAGTGCTAGTATCGGCTACGAGCAGTACTTC. Translation gives CSASIGYEQYF.

Notes on this clone: The sample carries other DNA sequences with the same CDR3. This sequence joins TRBV12-3 or TRBV12-4 and TRBJ2-1; D gene unclear. V lost 3 bases and J lost 4, with 1 base in between. This CDR3 region has 11 residues. The CDR3 bases are TGTGCCAGCAGTTTGTACAATGAGCAGTTCTTC. Translation: CASSLYNEQFF.